These 5 T cell receptor beta chains share one sample of origin, sequenced in a study of radiation and T cells in renal cell carcinoma. This sample's treatment: treatment-naive control, cytoreductive nephrectomy. Clones were read by immunoSEQ multiplex PCR, and TCRdb kept only the in-frame ones, dropping some. The sample contains around 20,000 clones, approximately 59% of which appear only once. The sequenced sample was tumor tissue, obtained from a patient whose treatment was nephrectomy without radiotherapy. These receptor sequences come from a man over 45 with renal cell carcinoma.

About this clone itself: In the same sample, other DNA sequences code for this CDR3. This rearrangement joins TRBV6-5 to TRBJ2-5, with D perhaps matching TRBD1 or TRBD2 (5 bases each). Germline CDR1 reads MNHEY; CDR2 reads SVGAGI. V lost 7 bases and J lost 3, with 9 bases in between. The CDR3 loop spans 12 amino acids. The CDR3 sequence is CASKVGEETQYF. The CDR3 coding sequence is TGTGCCAGCAAAGTGGGGGAAGAGACCCAGTACTTC.

The CDR3 nucleotides read TGTGCCAGCAGCACAGGGTTTACTAATGAAAAACTGTTTTTT. It encodes CASSTGFTNEKLFF. The chain has TRBV27 and TRBJ1-4, with D perhaps matching TRBD1 (6 bases). CDR1 MNHEY and CDR2 SMNVEV come from the germline V gene (reference sequence). V lost 6 bases, J lost 2 bases, and 10 bases lay in between. This CDR3 is 14 amino acids long. The full variable domain, completed using reference TRBV27 and TRBJ1-4, is EAQVTQNPRYLITVTGKKLTVTCSQNMNHEYMSWYRQDPGLGLRQIYYSMNVEVTDKGDVPEGYKVSRKEKRNFPLILESPSPNQTSLYFCASSTGFTNEKLFFGSGTQLSVL.

This clone was seen only once. This sequence joins TRBV7-2 and TRBJ2-3, with TRBD1 matching over 8 bases. Germline V gene data show CDR1 as SGHTA and CDR2 as FQGNSA. Trimming took 6 bases from V and 7 from J; bases not matched to a gene: 15. The CDR3 totals 16 residues. This CDR3 reads CASRKGVGTGLYTQYF. Here the CDR3 DNA reads TGTGCCAGCAGAAAGGGGGTCGGGACAGGTCTTTATACGCAGTATTTT. Complete variable domain (other parts from reference TRBV7-2 and TRBJ2-3): GAGVSQSPSNKVTEKGKDVELRCDPISGHTALYWYRQSLGQGLEFLIYFQGNSAPDKSGLPSDRFSAERTGGSVSTLTIQRTQQEDSAVYLCASRKGVGTGLYTQYFGPGTRLTVL.

This chain joins TRBV30 and TRBJ1-1, with D perhaps TRBD1 (5 bases). V shed 3 bases and J shed 6 bases, with 14 bases lying between them. Per the germline V gene, CDR1 is GTSNPN and CDR2 is SVGIG (reference sequence). This CDR3 has 13 amino acids. CDR3 region: CAWSLNRGAEAFF. DNA of the CDR3: TGTGCCTGGAGCCTTAACCGGGGGGCTGAAGCTTTCTTT.

A word on this clone: A read error is the likely source, as a far larger clone sits one nucleotide away. V gene TRBV15 combines with J gene TRBJ2-7; D is possibly TRBD1 or TRBD2 (6 bases each). The germline gives CDR1 LNHNV, CDR2 YYDKDF (reference sequence). V gave up 8 bases and J gave up 7 bases, with 27 bases separating them. This CDR3 is 16 amino acids long. The CDR3, as DNA: TGTGCCACCTCCGAAGGGGGGTTTAGCTCCTACAATGAGCAGTACTTC. Translated: CATSEGGFSSYNEQYF. The whole variable domain, filled in from reference TRBV15 and TRBJ2-7, reads DAMVIQNPRYQVTQFGKPVTLSCSQTLNHNVMYWYQQKSSQAPKLLFHYYDKDFNNEADTPDNFQSRRPNTSFCFLDIRSPGLGDTAMYLCATSEGGFSSYNEQYFGPGTRLTVT.